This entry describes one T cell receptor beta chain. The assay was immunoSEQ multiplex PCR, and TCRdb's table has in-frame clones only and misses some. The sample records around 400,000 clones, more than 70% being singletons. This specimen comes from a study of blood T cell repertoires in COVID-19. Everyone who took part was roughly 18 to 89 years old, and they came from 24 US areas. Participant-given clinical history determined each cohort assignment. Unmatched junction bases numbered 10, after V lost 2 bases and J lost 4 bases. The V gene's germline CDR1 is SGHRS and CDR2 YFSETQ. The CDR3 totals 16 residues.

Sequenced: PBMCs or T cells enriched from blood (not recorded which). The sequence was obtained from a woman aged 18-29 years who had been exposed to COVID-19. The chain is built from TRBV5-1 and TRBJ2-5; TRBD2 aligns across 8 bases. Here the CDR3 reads CASSFSSSGRAETQYF. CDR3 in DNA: TGCGCCAGCAGCTTTTCGTCCAGCGGGAGAGCAGAGACCCAGTACTTC. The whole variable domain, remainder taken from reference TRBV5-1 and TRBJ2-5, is KAGVTQTPRYLIKTRGQQVTLSCSPISGHRSVSWYQQTPGQGLQFLFEYFSETQRNKGNFPGRFSGRQFSNSRSEMNVSTLELGDSALYLCASSFSSSGRAETQYFGPGTRLLVL.